A selection of T cell receptor beta chains follows, all from one sample in a study of T cells in Graves' hyperthyroidism and ophthalmopathy. One entry per CDR3 protein results from TCRdb running MiXCR on the multiplex PCR reads. The sample has around 690,000 distinct CDR3 sequences; roughly 17% are singletons. The sample comprised blood. Receptors originate from a man aged 45-65 years with Graves' hyperthyroidism. Each CDR3 is given with its conserved first and last residue. A D gene is named only where the DNA matches it firmly. Rows may omit the clone size; those that give it use once, few, many or a size class.

j_call d_call clone_size v_call cdr3_nt cdr3_aa
TRBJ2-1 TRBD2 few TRBV7-2 TGTGCCAGCAGGCTAGCGGGAGTGGAATACAATGAGCAGTTCTTC CASRLAGVEYNEQFF
TRBJ2-7 TRBD2 many TRBV7-2 TGTGCCAGCAGCTTAGGCGCAGCGGGAGTCCCTCACGAGCAGTACTTC CASSLGAAGVPHEQYF
TRBJ2-7 TRBD1 many TRBV27 TGTGCCAGCAGGGTTGCGGGACAGGGGGCGTACGAGCAGTACTTC CASRVAGQGAYEQYF
TRBJ2-1 TRBD1 NA TRBV4-1 TGCGCCAGCAGCCAAAATGGGGGGACAGGAGCCTACAATGAGCAGTTCTTC CASSQNGGTGAYNEQFF
TRBJ2-4 NA few TRBV29-1 TGCAGCGTTGAAGATCTGAGCGGACACTATTGGGCCAAAAACATTCAGTACTTC CSVEDLSGHYWAKNIQYF
TRBJ2-1 TRBD1 NA TRBV7-2 TGTGCCAGCAGCTTAGACGAAGACGGGACAGTGGGATATGTTGAGCAGTTCTTC CASSLDEDGTVGYVEQFF
TRBJ1-1 NA many TRBV7-3 TGTGCCAGCAGCTTGGTCCACTCGAACACTGAAGCTTTCTTT CASSLVHSNTEAFF
TRBJ2-7 NA many TRBV28 TGTGCCAGCACCCCTGGGCAGCTAACCTACGAGCAGTACTTC CASTPGQLTYEQYF
TRBJ2-2 NA NA TRBV7-3 TGTGCCAGCAGCTGGCAGGGTAGAACCGGGGAGCTGTTTTTT CASSWQGRTGELFF
TRBJ1-2 NA many TRBV28 TGTGCCAGCAGTTCTTCCGGGACGGCTGGCAGTGGCTACACCTTC CASSSSGTAGSGYTF
TRBJ2-3 NA NA TRBV3-1 TGTGCCAGCAGCCAAGCCTCGACATCAGATACGCAGTATTTT CASSQASTSDTQYF
TRBJ1-1 NA NA TRBV7-3 TGTGCCAGCAGCTTAACGCAGGGTATGAACACTGAAGCTTTCTTT CASSLTQGMNTEAFF
TRBJ2-5 TRBD1 many TRBV11-2 TGTGCCAGCAGGGGCGTGCGGACAGGAAGACAAGAGACCCAGTACTTC CASRGVRTGRQETQYF
TRBJ2-2 NA NA TRBV5-1 TGCGCCAGCAGCTTGGATAGGGAGCTGTTTTTT CASSLDRELFF
TRBJ2-7 TRBD2 many TRBV28 TGTGCCAGCAGAACGGCTAGCGGGAGGTACGAGCAGTACTTC CASRTASGRYEQYF
TRBJ2-2 TRBD1 many TRBV6-2/TRBV6-3 TGTGCCAGCAGTTATCTTGGTGTGACAGGGTACACCGGGGAGCTGTTTTTT CASSYLGVTGYTGELFF
TRBJ1-6 NA many TRBV10-3 TGTGCCATCGGACAGACTTCACCCCTCCACTTT CAIGQTSPLHF
TRBJ2-5 NA NA TRBV5-1 TGCGCCAGCAGCCAATGGGTTGAAGAGACCCAGTACTTC CASSQWVEETQYF
TRBJ2-2 NA NA TRBV19 TGTGCCAGTAGTGCATACTGGGACGGTGTCACCGGGGAGCTGTTTTTT CASSAYWDGVTGELFF
TRBJ2-3 NA many TRBV30 TGTGCCTGGCTCGCGGCAGATACGCAGTATTTT CAWLAADTQYF
TRBJ2-7 TRBD1 few TRBV28 TGTGCCAGCAGCCATATTACAGGGGGCTGGGACGAGCAGTACTTC CASSHITGGWDEQYF
TRBJ2-3 NA many TRBV20-1 TGCAGTGCTAGAGATGGGACAGATACGCAGTATTTT CSARDGTDTQYF
TRBJ2-2 TRBD2 many TRBV12-3/TRBV12-4 TGTGCCAGCAGCCTAGCGGGAGGCCCCGGGGAGCTGTTTTTT CASSLAGGPGELFF
TRBJ2-1 TRBD2 many TRBV7-8 TGTGCCAGCAGCTTACGACTAGCGGGAGGCGGTGAGCAGTTCTTC CASSLRLAGGGEQFF
TRBJ1-2 NA many TRBV12-3/TRBV12-4 TGTGCCAGCAGTTTAAATGCCTATGGCTACACCTTC CASSLNAYGYTF
TRBJ2-5 NA NA TRBV6-5 TGTGCCAGCATCACTGCGGGTGAACACCAAGAGACCCAGTACTTC CASITAGEHQETQYF
TRBJ2-3 NA few TRBV9 TGTGCCAGCAGCGTAGTCGAAGGCCGTACAGATACGCAGTATTTT CASSVVEGRTDTQYF
TRBJ1-6 NA NA TRBV3-1 TGTGCCAGCAGCCAAGACTTGGGAGACGTTTTGGGATGGGGAAATTCACCCCTCCACTTT CASSQDLGDVLGWGNSPLHF
TRBJ1-4 NA NA TRBV27 TGTGCCAGCAGTTCGGGGACGGTCAAAAATGAAAAACTGTTTTTT CASSSGTVKNEKLFF
TRBJ2-3 NA NA TRBV19 TGTGCCAGTAGTATGAGGGAACTGAGCACAGATACGCAGTATTTT CASSMRELSTDTQYF
TRBJ2-2 NA NA TRBV24-1 TGTGCCACCAGTGATGCCGGACACACCGGGGAGCTGTTTTTT CATSDAGHTGELFF
TRBJ2-3 NA many TRBV5-1 TGCGCCAGCAGCTTATTTACGCCAGATACGCAGTATTTT CASSLFTPDTQYF
TRBJ2-5 NA NA TRBV9 TGTGCCAGCAGCGGAAGACAGAGCCACAAAGAGACCCAGTACTTC CASSGRQSHKETQYF
TRBJ2-7 NA few TRBV19 TGTGCCAGTAGTTCAAATCTGGCCTACGAGCAGTACTTC CASSSNLAYEQYF
TRBJ2-3 NA few TRBV12-3/TRBV12-4 TGTGCCAGCAGGTTAAAGGGGCTGAGCACAGATACGCAGTATTTT CASRLKGLSTDTQYF
TRBJ2-7 TRBD1 many TRBV28 TGTGCCAGCACCGTACCAGGACAGGGCTTGTACGAGCAGTACTTC CASTVPGQGLYEQYF
TRBJ2-5 TRBD2 few TRBV5-1 TGCGCCAGCAGCTTGATGGGTAGCGGGATACAAGAGACCCAGTACTTC CASSLMGSGIQETQYF
TRBJ2-1 TRBD2 once TRBV11-2 TGTGCCAGCAGCTGGGGACTAGCGGGATTAAGGGAGCAGTTCTTC CASSWGLAGLREQFF